Listed below are T cell receptor beta chains from one sample, sequenced in a study of blood T cell repertoires in COVID-19. Using immunoSEQ multiplex PCR, the repertoire was profiled, and TCRdb retains in-frame clones only, with some absent. This sample has fewer than 400,000 clones, with 88% found just once. Sequenced material: PBMCs or T cells enriched from blood (not recorded which). These receptors were obtained from a young man who had recovered from COVID-19. Both conserved end residues are trimmed from each CDR3. Only some rows state a clone size, as once, few, many or a class for expanded clones.

V	size	J	CDR3
TRBV4-1	.	TRBJ2-3	ASSQSAGGPVAADTQY
TRBV15	.	TRBJ1-2	ATSSLRGTASNYGYT
TRBV7-9	.	TRBJ2-5	ASSHRGPQETQY
TRBV18	.	TRBJ2-3	ASSPQDRGLDTQY
TRBV11-2	.	TRBJ2-7	ASSLGQGDNEQY
TRBV7-2	.	TRBJ2-1	ASRPFLAGGRWVNEQF
TRBV11-2	.	TRBJ1-6	ASRPTGGKSPLH
TRBV19	few	TRBJ2-5	ASSISAGGWETQY
TRBV5-1	.	TRBJ1-1	ASSYTGGPMNTEAF
TRBV15	.	TRBJ2-2	ATMGGNTGELF
TRBV3-1/TRBV3-2	few	TRBJ2-7	ASRGTVSYEQY
TRBV7-3	.	TRBJ2-7	ASSLKSGQGKTYEQY
TRBV5-1	few	TRBJ2-2	ASSFQSNTGELF
TRBV9	.	TRBJ1-1	ASSALRQGTGTEAF
TRBV30	.	TRBJ1-5	AWSRTGSNQPQH
TRBV18	.	TRBJ2-2	ASSRQGASNTGELF